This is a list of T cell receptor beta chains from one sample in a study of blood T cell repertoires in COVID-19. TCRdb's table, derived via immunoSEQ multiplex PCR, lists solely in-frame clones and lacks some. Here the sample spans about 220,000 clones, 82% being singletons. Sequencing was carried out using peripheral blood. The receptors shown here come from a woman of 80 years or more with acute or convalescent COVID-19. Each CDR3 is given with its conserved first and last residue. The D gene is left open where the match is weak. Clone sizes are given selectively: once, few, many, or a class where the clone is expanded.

cdr3_aa: CAISESRSPQENTEAFF
cdr3_nt: TGTGCCATCAGTGAGTCGAGAAGCCCACAGGAGAACACTGAAGCTTTCTTT
v_call: TRBV10-3
d_call: -
j_call: TRBJ1-1
clone_size: -

cdr3_aa: CASSEARAEAFF
cdr3_nt: TGTGCCAGCTCAGAGGCTCGGGCTGAAGCTTTCTTT
v_call: TRBV6-6
d_call: -
j_call: TRBJ1-1
clone_size: -

cdr3_aa: CASRPLGAPNEKLFF
cdr3_nt: TGTGCCAGCAGGCCCCTAGGGGCACCTAATGAAAAACTGTTTTTT
v_call: TRBV6-5
d_call: -
j_call: TRBJ1-4
clone_size: -

cdr3_aa: CASSELGGEFETQYF
cdr3_nt: TGTGCCAGCAGTGAACTGGGAGGCGAATTTGAGACCCAGTACTTC
v_call: TRBV6-1
d_call: -
j_call: TRBJ2-5
clone_size: -

cdr3_aa: CASSQRAGELFF
cdr3_nt: TGTGCCAGCAGTCAACGGGCCGGGGAGCTGTTTTTT
v_call: TRBV6-5
d_call: -
j_call: TRBJ2-2
clone_size: -

cdr3_aa: CASSAAGGGETQYF
cdr3_nt: TGTGCCAGCAGTGCGGCAGGGGGCGGAGAGACCCAGTACTTC
v_call: TRBV25-1
d_call: TRBD1
j_call: TRBJ2-5
clone_size: -

cdr3_aa: CASSSPDRAGGNTIYF
cdr3_nt: TGTGCCAGCAGTTCTCCCGACAGGGCGGGTGGAAACACCATATATTTT
v_call: TRBV6-6
d_call: TRBD1
j_call: TRBJ1-3
clone_size: -

cdr3_aa: CASSLQGPNTEAFF
cdr3_nt: TGTGCCAGCAGCTTACAGGGACCGAACACTGAAGCTTTCTTT
v_call: TRBV5-4
d_call: -
j_call: TRBJ1-1
clone_size: -

cdr3_aa: CASSAGGQETQYF
cdr3_nt: TGTGCCAGCAGCGCGGGGGGGCAAGAGACCCAGTACTTC
v_call: TRBV5-4
d_call: TRBD2
j_call: TRBJ2-5
clone_size: -

cdr3_aa: CASSLSLAGGQETQYF
cdr3_nt: TGTGCCAGCAGCTTATCACTAGCGGGGGGACAAGAGACCCAGTACTTC
v_call: TRBV11-2
d_call: TRBD2
j_call: TRBJ2-5
clone_size: -

cdr3_aa: CASTPSAGYGYTF
cdr3_nt: TGTGCCAGCACCCCCTCCGCAGGGTATGGCTACACCTTC
v_call: TRBV6-5
d_call: -
j_call: TRBJ1-2
clone_size: -

cdr3_aa: CASSPTLRLAGADTQYF
cdr3_nt: TGTGCCAGCAGCCCTACTCTAAGGCTAGCGGGGGCAGATACGCAGTATTTT
v_call: TRBV7-3
d_call: TRBD2
j_call: TRBJ2-3
clone_size: -

cdr3_aa: CASSLTSAETQYF
cdr3_nt: TGTGCCAGCAGCTTGACCAGCGCGGAGACCCAGTACTTC
v_call: TRBV11-3
d_call: -
j_call: TRBJ2-5
clone_size: -

cdr3_aa: CASSEGVRLNTEAFF
cdr3_nt: TGTGCCAGCAGTGAGGGTGTCAGGTTGAACACTGAAGCTTTCTTT
v_call: TRBV2
d_call: -
j_call: TRBJ1-1
clone_size: once

cdr3_aa: CATSEGADTQYF
cdr3_nt: TGTGCCACCTCCGAGGGGGCAGATACGCAGTATTTT
v_call: TRBV6-5
d_call: -
j_call: TRBJ2-3
clone_size: -

cdr3_aa: CASSTGTGGSYEQYF
cdr3_nt: TGTGCCAGCTCAACCGGGACAGGGGGCTCCTACGAGCAGTACTTC
v_call: TRBV18
d_call: TRBD1
j_call: TRBJ2-7
clone_size: few

cdr3_aa: CASSPGLAEYQETQYF
cdr3_nt: TGTGCCAGCAGCCCAGGACTAGCGGAGTACCAAGAGACCCAGTACTTC
v_call: TRBV4-2
d_call: TRBD2
j_call: TRBJ2-5
clone_size: -

cdr3_aa: CASTRDRGPSPLHF
cdr3_nt: TGTGCCAGCACTCGGGACAGGGGGCCTTCACCCCTCCACTTT
v_call: TRBV27
d_call: TRBD1
j_call: TRBJ1-6
clone_size: -

cdr3_aa: CASSLEAGRLNEQFF
cdr3_nt: TGCGCCAGCAGCTTGGAAGCGGGGCGACTCAATGAGCAGTTCTTC
v_call: TRBV5-1
d_call: TRBD2
j_call: TRBJ2-1
clone_size: -

cdr3_aa: CASSQNIRDRGHGYTF
cdr3_nt: TGCGCCAGCAGCCAAAACATCCGGGACAGGGGACATGGCTACACCTTC
v_call: TRBV4-1
d_call: TRBD1
j_call: TRBJ1-2
clone_size: -

cdr3_aa: CASSLAQGATEAFF
cdr3_nt: TGTGCCAGCAGCTTAGCTCAGGGGGCCACCGAAGCTTTCTTT
v_call: TRBV11-3
d_call: TRBD1
j_call: TRBJ1-1
clone_size: -

cdr3_aa: CASSSRAGNTEAFF
cdr3_nt: TGTGCCAGCAGCTCCCGAGCAGGGAACACTGAAGCTTTCTTT
v_call: TRBV7-2
d_call: -
j_call: TRBJ1-1
clone_size: -

cdr3_aa: CASSIDQGRVGNQPQHF
cdr3_nt: TGTGCCAGTAGTATAGATCAGGGCAGGGTAGGTAATCAGCCCCAGCATTTT
v_call: TRBV19
d_call: -
j_call: TRBJ1-5
clone_size: -

cdr3_aa: CASSFLISGEQYF
cdr3_nt: TGTGCCAGCAGTTTTTTGATATCGGGCGAGCAGTACTTC
v_call: TRBV27
d_call: -
j_call: TRBJ2-7
clone_size: -

cdr3_aa: CASSDATGVNTEAFF
cdr3_nt: TGTGCCAGCAGCGACGCGACAGGGGTGAACACTGAAGCTTTCTTT
v_call: TRBV2
d_call: TRBD1
j_call: TRBJ1-1
clone_size: once

cdr3_aa: CASIPSGVREQFF
cdr3_nt: TGTGCCAGCATCCCTAGCGGGGTACGGGAGCAGTTCTTC
v_call: TRBV6-4
d_call: TRBD2
j_call: TRBJ2-1
clone_size: -

cdr3_aa: CAKGGGRDNSPLHF
cdr3_nt: TGTGCCAAGGGAGGGGGTCGGGATAATTCACCCCTCCACTTT
v_call: TRBV2
d_call: -
j_call: TRBJ1-6
clone_size: -

cdr3_aa: CSVGQGNTEAFF
cdr3_nt: TGCAGCGTTGGTCAGGGAAACACTGAAGCTTTCTTT
v_call: TRBV29-1
d_call: -
j_call: TRBJ1-1
clone_size: few

cdr3_aa: CASSPRYGGYTF
cdr3_nt: TGTGCCAGCAGCCCCCGGTATGGTGGCTACACCTTC
v_call: TRBV6-5
d_call: -
j_call: TRBJ1-2
clone_size: -

cdr3_aa: CASSLGGGSYEQYF
cdr3_nt: TGTGCCAGCAGCTTAGGGGGGGGATCCTACGAGCAGTACTTC
v_call: TRBV7-2
d_call: TRBD2
j_call: TRBJ2-7
clone_size: -

cdr3_aa: CASSAQRAQGVDNSPLHF
cdr3_nt: TGTGCCAGCAGTGCCCAGAGGGCACAGGGGGTGGATAATTCACCCCTCCACTTT
v_call: TRBV6-1
d_call: TRBD1
j_call: TRBJ1-6
clone_size: -

cdr3_aa: CASSQDGQGGGYTF
cdr3_nt: TGTGCCAGCAGCCAAGATGGCCAGGGGGGTGGCTACACCTTC
v_call: TRBV3-1/TRBV3-2
d_call: TRBD1
j_call: TRBJ1-2
clone_size: -

cdr3_aa: CSASGQGITNQPQHF
cdr3_nt: TGCAGTGCTAGTGGACAGGGGATTACAAATCAGCCCCAGCATTTT
v_call: TRBV20-1
d_call: TRBD1
j_call: TRBJ1-5
clone_size: once

cdr3_aa: CASSLGGDQPQHF
cdr3_nt: TGTGCCAGCAGCTTAGGGGGCGATCAGCCCCAGCATTTT
v_call: TRBV7-9
d_call: -
j_call: TRBJ1-5
clone_size: -

cdr3_aa: CASRSRGSTYSPLHF
cdr3_nt: TGTGCCAGCAGGTCTCGGGGTTCTACGTATTCACCCCTCCACTTT
v_call: TRBV7-3
d_call: -
j_call: TRBJ1-6
clone_size: -

cdr3_aa: CATGNWEIEAFF
cdr3_nt: TGTGCCACCGGGAATTGGGAGATTGAAGCTTTCTTT
v_call: TRBV5-8
d_call: -
j_call: TRBJ1-1
clone_size: -

cdr3_aa: CASSFIGTFYNEQFF
cdr3_nt: TGTGCCAGCAGCTTTATCGGGACTTTCTACAATGAGCAGTTCTTC
v_call: TRBV11-1
d_call: -
j_call: TRBJ2-1
clone_size: -

cdr3_aa: CASSLGRPSYEQYF
cdr3_nt: TGTGCCAGCAGCTTGGGTCGTCCCTCCTACGAGCAGTACTTC
v_call: TRBV5-8
d_call: -
j_call: TRBJ2-7
clone_size: -

cdr3_aa: CASKSRAGGYGYTF
cdr3_nt: TGTGCCAGTAAAAGTCGGGCAGGAGGGTATGGCTACACCTTC
v_call: TRBV19
d_call: -
j_call: TRBJ1-2
clone_size: -

cdr3_aa: CASSRTGLSGNTIYF
cdr3_nt: TGCGCCAGCAGCCGTACAGGGCTCTCTGGAAACACCATATATTTT
v_call: TRBV5-1
d_call: -
j_call: TRBJ1-3
clone_size: -

cdr3_aa: CASSLVSVTDTQYF
cdr3_nt: TGTGCCAGCAGCTTAGTTTCAGTCACAGATACGCAGTATTTT
v_call: TRBV7-6
d_call: -
j_call: TRBJ2-3
clone_size: -

cdr3_aa: CASSRRSPRRGFNEQYF
cdr3_nt: TGTGCCAGCAGTCGCCGAAGCCCCCGCAGGGGGTTTAACGAGCAGTACTTC
v_call: TRBV6-6
d_call: TRBD1
j_call: TRBJ2-7
clone_size: -

cdr3_aa: CASASQRGYTDTQYF
cdr3_nt: TGCGCCAGCGCAAGCCAGCGGGGGTACACAGATACGCAGTATTTT
v_call: TRBV5-1
d_call: TRBD2
j_call: TRBJ2-3
clone_size: once

cdr3_aa: CASSRSGANVLTF
cdr3_nt: TGTGCCAGCAGTCGGTCTGGGGCCAACGTCCTGACTTTC
v_call: TRBV25-1
d_call: -
j_call: TRBJ2-6
clone_size: -

cdr3_aa: CASSEGQKAFF
cdr3_nt: TGTGCCAGCAGTGAAGGACAGAAAGCTTTCTTT
v_call: TRBV12-3/TRBV12-4
d_call: -
j_call: TRBJ1-1
clone_size: once

cdr3_aa: CASSPGGSNSPLHF
cdr3_nt: TGTGCCAGCAGTCCCGGGGGAAGTAATTCACCCCTCCACTTT
v_call: TRBV6-5
d_call: -
j_call: TRBJ1-6
clone_size: -

cdr3_aa: CSVMQYEQYF
cdr3_nt: TGCAGCGTTATGCAGTACGAGCAGTACTTC
v_call: TRBV29-1
d_call: -
j_call: TRBJ2-7
clone_size: -

cdr3_aa: CASGTITSGANVLTF
cdr3_nt: TGTGCCAGCGGGACTATCACCTCTGGGGCCAACGTCCTGACTTTC
v_call: TRBV28
d_call: TRBD2
j_call: TRBJ2-6
clone_size: once

cdr3_aa: CASSLVPLISGGARNEQFF
cdr3_nt: TGTGCCAGCAGCTTAGTGCCCCTAATCAGCGGGGGGGCCAGGAATGAGCAGTTCTTC
v_call: TRBV7-2
d_call: TRBD2
j_call: TRBJ2-1
clone_size: -

cdr3_aa: CASSTGGADTQYF
cdr3_nt: TGTGCCAGCAGCACAGGGGGCGCAGATACGCAGTATTTT
v_call: TRBV6-4
d_call: TRBD1
j_call: TRBJ2-3
clone_size: -

cdr3_aa: CASSLWEGSNYGYTF
cdr3_nt: TGTGCCAGCAGTTTATGGGAGGGGAGTAACTATGGCTACACCTTC
v_call: TRBV27
d_call: -
j_call: TRBJ1-2
clone_size: -

cdr3_aa: CASSLWDSHSSYNSPLHF
cdr3_nt: TGTGCCAGCAGCCTATGGGACAGCCATAGCTCCTATAATTCACCCCTCCACTTT
v_call: TRBV28
d_call: TRBD1
j_call: TRBJ1-6
clone_size: -

cdr3_aa: CASSIAGTGDYGYTF
cdr3_nt: TGTGCCAGTAGTATTGCGGGGACAGGGGACTATGGCTACACCTTC
v_call: TRBV19
d_call: TRBD1
j_call: TRBJ1-2
clone_size: few

cdr3_aa: CASTTRRGYEQYF
cdr3_nt: TGTGCCAGCACCACTCGGCGGGGCTACGAGCAGTACTTC
v_call: TRBV28
d_call: -
j_call: TRBJ2-7
clone_size: -

cdr3_aa: CASRGQLIGPRDEQFF
cdr3_nt: TGTGCCAGCAGGGGACAGCTAATAGGCCCTAGGGATGAGCAGTTCTTC
v_call: TRBV2
d_call: TRBD1
j_call: TRBJ2-1
clone_size: many

cdr3_aa: CASSELVTEAFF
cdr3_nt: TGTGCCAGCAGTGAACTAGTGACTGAAGCTTTCTTT
v_call: TRBV6-1
d_call: -
j_call: TRBJ1-1
clone_size: -

cdr3_aa: CSAGMIGAPLHF
cdr3_nt: TGCAGCGCTGGTATGATAGGGGCACCCCTCCACTTT
v_call: TRBV29-1
d_call: -
j_call: TRBJ1-6
clone_size: -

cdr3_aa: CASSTTGVDEQFF
cdr3_nt: TGTGCCAGCAGCACCACAGGGGTAGATGAGCAGTTCTTC
v_call: TRBV5-4
d_call: TRBD1
j_call: TRBJ2-1
clone_size: -

cdr3_aa: CASSLGAGTVNEKLFF
cdr3_nt: TGTGCCAGCAGCTTGGGGGCCGGGACAGTTAATGAAAAACTGTTTTTT
v_call: TRBV5-4
d_call: TRBD1
j_call: TRBJ1-4
clone_size: -